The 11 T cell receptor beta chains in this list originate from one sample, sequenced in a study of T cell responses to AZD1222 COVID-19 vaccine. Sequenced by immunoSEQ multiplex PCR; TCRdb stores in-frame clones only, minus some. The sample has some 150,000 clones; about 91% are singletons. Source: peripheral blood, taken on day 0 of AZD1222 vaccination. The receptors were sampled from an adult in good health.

CDR3 sequence (DNA): TGTGCCAGCAGTTTTTTGGAGGTTCAGCCCCAGCATTTT. Translation gives CASSFLEVQPQHF. This chain connects TRBV12-3 or TRBV12-4 to TRBJ1-5; D uncertain. Trimming took 3 bases from V and 6 from J, leaving 9 bases between them. The CDR3 runs 13 residues.

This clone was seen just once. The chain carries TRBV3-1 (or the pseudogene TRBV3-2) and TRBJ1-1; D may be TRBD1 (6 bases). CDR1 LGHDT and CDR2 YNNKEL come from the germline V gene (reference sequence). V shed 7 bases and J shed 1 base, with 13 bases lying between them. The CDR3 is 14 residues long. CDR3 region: CASTSLGANTEAFF. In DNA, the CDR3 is TGTGCCAGCACCTCCCTGGGGGCGAACACTGAAGCTTTCTTT.

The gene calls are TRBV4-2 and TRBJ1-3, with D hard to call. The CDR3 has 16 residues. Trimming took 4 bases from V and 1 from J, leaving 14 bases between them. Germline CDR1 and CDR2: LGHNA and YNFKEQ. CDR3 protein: CASSRNREISGNTIYF. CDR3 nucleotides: TGTGCCAGCAGCCGAAACCGGGAAATTTCTGGAAACACCATATATTTT.

The DNA for the CDR3 is TGTGCCAGCAGCCCACCGGGACCCGCCACGTACTTC. Its protein is CASSPPGPATYF. The chain is built from TRBV3-1 (or the pseudogene TRBV3-2) and TRBJ2-7, with D tentatively TRBD1 or TRBD2 (5 bases each). This CDR3 has 12 residues. The ends were cut back, 4 bases at V and 12 bases at J, with 16 bases in the middle. CDR1 is LGHDT, CDR2 YNNKEL, per germline (reference sequence).

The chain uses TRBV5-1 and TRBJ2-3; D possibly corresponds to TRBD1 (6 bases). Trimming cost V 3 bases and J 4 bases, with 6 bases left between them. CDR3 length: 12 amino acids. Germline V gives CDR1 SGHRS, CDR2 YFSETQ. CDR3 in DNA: TGCGCCAGCAGCTGGACAGCAGATACGCAGTATTTT. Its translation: CASSWTADTQYF. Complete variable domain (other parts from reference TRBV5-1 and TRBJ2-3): KAGVTQTPRYLIKTRGQQVTLSCSPISGHRSVSWYQQTPGQGLQFLFEYFSETQRNKGNFPGRFSGRQFSNSRSEMNVSTLELGDSALYLCASSWTADTQYFGPGTRLTVL.

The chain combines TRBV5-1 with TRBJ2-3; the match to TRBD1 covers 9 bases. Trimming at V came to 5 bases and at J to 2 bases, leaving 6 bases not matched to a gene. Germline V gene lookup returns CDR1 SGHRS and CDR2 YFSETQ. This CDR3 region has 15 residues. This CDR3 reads CASREGTGFTDTQYF. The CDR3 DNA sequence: TGCGCCAGCAGGGAGGGGACAGGGTTCACAGATACGCAGTATTTT.

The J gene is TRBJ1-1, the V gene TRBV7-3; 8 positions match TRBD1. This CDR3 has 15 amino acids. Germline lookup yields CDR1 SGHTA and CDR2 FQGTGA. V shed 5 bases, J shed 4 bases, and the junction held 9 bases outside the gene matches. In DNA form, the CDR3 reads TGTGCCAGCAGCCCTACGACAGGGGTTGGCACTGAAGCTTTCTTT. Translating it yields CASSPTTGVGTEAFF.

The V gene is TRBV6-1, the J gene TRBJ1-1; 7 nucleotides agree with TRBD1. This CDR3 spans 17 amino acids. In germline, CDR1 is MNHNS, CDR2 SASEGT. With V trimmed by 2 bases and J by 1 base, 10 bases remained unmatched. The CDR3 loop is CASSELGWGTANTEAFF. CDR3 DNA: TGTGCCAGCAGTGAATTAGGGTGGGGGACAGCGAACACTGAAGCTTTCTTT.

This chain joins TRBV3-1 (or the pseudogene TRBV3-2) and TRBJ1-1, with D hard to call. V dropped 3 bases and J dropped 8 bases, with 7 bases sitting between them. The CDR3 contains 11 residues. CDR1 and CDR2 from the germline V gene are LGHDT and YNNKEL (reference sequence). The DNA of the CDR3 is TGTGCCAGCAGCCAGGGCATCGAAGCTTTCTTT. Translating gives CASSQGIEAFF.

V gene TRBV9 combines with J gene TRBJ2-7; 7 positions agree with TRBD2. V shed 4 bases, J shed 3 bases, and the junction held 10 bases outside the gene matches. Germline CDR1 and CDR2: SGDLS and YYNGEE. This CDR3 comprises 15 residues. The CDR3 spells CASSLGGGDYYEQYF. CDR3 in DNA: TGTGCCAGCAGCCTCGGGGGAGGGGACTACTACGAGCAGTACTTC. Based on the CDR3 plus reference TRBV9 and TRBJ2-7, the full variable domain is DSGVTQTPKHLITATGQRVTLRCSPRSGDLSVYWYQQSLDQGLQFLIQYYNGEERAKGNILERFSAQQFPDLHSELNLSSLELGDSALYFCASSLGGGDYYEQYFGPGTRLTVT.

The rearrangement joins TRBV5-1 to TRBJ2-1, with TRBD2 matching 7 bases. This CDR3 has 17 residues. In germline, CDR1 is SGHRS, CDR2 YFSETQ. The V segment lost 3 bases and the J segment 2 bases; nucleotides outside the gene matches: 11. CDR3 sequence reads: CASSSGRLAPAYNEQFF. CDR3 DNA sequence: TGCGCCAGCAGCTCTGGGAGACTAGCCCCCGCCTACAATGAGCAGTTCTTC.